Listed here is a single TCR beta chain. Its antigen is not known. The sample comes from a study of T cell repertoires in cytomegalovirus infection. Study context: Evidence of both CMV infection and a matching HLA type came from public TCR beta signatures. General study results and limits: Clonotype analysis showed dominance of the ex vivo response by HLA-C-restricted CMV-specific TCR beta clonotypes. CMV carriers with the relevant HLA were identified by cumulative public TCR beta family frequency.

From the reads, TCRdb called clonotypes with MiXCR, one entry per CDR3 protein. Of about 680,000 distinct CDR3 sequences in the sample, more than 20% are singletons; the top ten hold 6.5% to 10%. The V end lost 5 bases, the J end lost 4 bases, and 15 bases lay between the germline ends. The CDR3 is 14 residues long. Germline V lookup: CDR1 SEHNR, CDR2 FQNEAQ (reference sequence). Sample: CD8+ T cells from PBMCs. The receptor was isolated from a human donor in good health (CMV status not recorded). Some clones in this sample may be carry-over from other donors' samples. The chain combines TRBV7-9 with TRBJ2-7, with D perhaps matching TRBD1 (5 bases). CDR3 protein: CASSTRQSLYEQYV. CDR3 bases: TGTGCCAGCAGCACTCGACAGTCACTTTACGAGCAGTACGTC.